Included here is one T cell receptor beta chain sequence, with context. The data derive from a study of blood T cell repertoires in COVID-19. Study-wide background: The United States, Italy and Spain supplied acute and convalescent COVID-19 samples. Sources were T cells, B-cell-depleted T cells, or PBMCs; the material itself was cDNA or gDNA.

V gave up 5 bases and J gave up 1 base, with 17 bases separating them. The CDR3 has 16 residues. Looked up from germline, CDR1 is SGHVS and CDR2 is FQNEAQ. Authors' data handling: Amplifying reference gene primers gave estimates of nucleated cell counts. The method was immunoSEQ multiplex PCR; TCRdb's version includes in-frame clones alone and lacks a portion of them. D and trimming were read from the DNA, whereas the V and J calls and clone size are those reported in that table. The sample shows approximately 140,000 clones, more than 75% of them seen only once. The sequencing sample was made of peripheral blood. V usage is TRBV7-8 and J usage is TRBJ2-5; a possible D gene is TRBD2 (5 bases). The clonotype originates from an older man with active COVID-19. CDR3 sequence: CASSRAGGRGQETQYF. CDR3 in DNA: TGTGCCAGCAGCCGAGCAGGAGGACGGGGCCAAGAGACCCAGTACTTC.